This entry lists 10 T cell receptor beta chains sequenced from one sample in a study of beta chain features in type 1 diabetes. The sequenced template was cDNA made from the entire isolated RNA. TCRdb keeps only in-frame clones here, not all; method: immunoSEQ multiplex PCR. The sample records 150,000 or so clones, over 8.5% being singletons. Sequencing input: central memory CD4+ T cells from blood. These receptors were collected from a man aged 18-30 years in good health.

V and J are TRBV6-5 and TRBJ2-5; D gene ambiguous. Germline CDR1 is MNHEY and CDR2 is SVGAGI. The CDR3 consists of 10 residues. Trimming left V 6 bases short and J 1 base short, with 0 bases between. The CDR3, as DNA: TGTGCCAGCAGCCAAGAGACCCAGTACTTC. Translation: CASSQETQYF.

V is TRBV5-1 and J is TRBJ2-7; maybe TRBD1 (5 bases). V dropped 4 bases and J dropped 4 bases, with 15 bases sitting between them. There are 14 residues in the CDR3. Germline V gene sequence: CDR1 SGHRS, CDR2 YFSETQ. The DNA for the CDR3 is TGCGCCAGCAGCCGGTCCCAGGGAAATTACGAGCAGTACTTC. Translated: CASSRSQGNYEQYF. The full variable domain, rest sourced from reference TRBV5-1 and TRBJ2-7, is KAGVTQTPRYLIKTRGQQVTLSCSPISGHRSVSWYQQTPGQGLQFLFEYFSETQRNKGNFPGRFSGRQFSNSRSEMNVSTLELGDSALYLCASSRSQGNYEQYFGPGTRLTVT.

The sample holds a few counts of this clone. Other DNA sequences within the sample encode an identical CDR3. The chain joins TRBV29-1 to TRBJ2-3; D unresolved. Trimming shortened V by 3 bases and J by 3 bases, and 7 bases separated the two germline ends. CDR1 and CDR2 (germline): SQVTM, ANQGSEA. This CDR3 has 12 residues. CDR3 in amino acids: CSVEEGTDTQYF. The CDR3 DNA is TGCAGCGTTGAGGAAGGAACAGATACGCAGTATTTT.

In this sample, this clone turned up many times. The DNA for the CDR3 is TGTGCCAGCAGTATAATGAACACTGAAGCTTTCTTT. Protein product: CASSIMNTEAFF. This chain connects TRBV28 to TRBJ1-1; D gene ambiguous. This CDR3 is 12 amino acids long. Per germline, CDR1 MDHEN and CDR2 SYDVKM. Trimming removed 5 bases at V and 0 bases at J, with 4 bases between.

The chain has TRBV9 and TRBJ2-4; TRBD1 might be the D (5 bases). Germline V gene sequence: CDR1 SGDLS, CDR2 YYNGEE. The CDR3 has 15 amino acids. V lost 3 bases to trimming and J lost 10 bases, with 20 bases between them. The DNA for the CDR3 is TGTGCCAGCAGCGAAGGGGATAATATGCGCGGTATTCAGTACTTC. Translating gives CASSEGDNMRGIQYF.

This clone came up a few times. The chain combines TRBV15 with TRBJ1-2; D gene unclear. Germline V gives CDR1 LNHNV, CDR2 YYDKDF (reference sequence). The CDR3 totals 13 residues. The V gene lost 1 base and the J gene lost 4 bases, with 7 bases spanning the gap. This chain's CDR3 is CATSRGYLYGYTF. CDR3 bases: TGTGCCACCAGCAGAGGCTACCTCTATGGCTACACCTTC.

The J gene is TRBJ1-2, the V gene TRBV5-1; D is ambiguous. Germline lookup yields CDR1 SGHRS and CDR2 YFSETQ. With 3 bases removed from V and 1 base from J, the gap between germline ends came to 10 bases. The CDR3 covers 14 residues. CDR3 sequence reads: CASSSDGVNYGYTF. The CDR3 DNA reads TGCGCCAGCAGCTCGGACGGAGTTAACTATGGCTACACCTTC.

This clone appeared a few times. The J gene is TRBJ2-7, the V gene TRBV25-1, with 11 bases that match TRBD2. With 5 bases clipped from V and 3 bases from J, the junction kept 12 bases outside the gene matches. CDR3 length: 17 amino acids. Germline V gene data show CDR1 as MGHDK and CDR2 as SYGVNS. The CDR3: CASSSPSGLAEGYEQYF. CDR3 sequence (DNA): TGTGCCAGCAGTTCCCCCTCGGGACTAGCGGAGGGCTACGAGCAGTACTTC.

This clone has more than one count but fewer than ten. The genes are TRBV9 and TRBJ2-1; D might be TRBD2 (6 bases). CDR1 is SGDLS, CDR2 YYNGEE, per germline. The CDR3 has 18 amino acids. V shed 1 base and J shed 1 base, with 18 bases lying between them. CDR3 residues: CASSVTLSWDSSYNEQFF. CDR3 nucleotide sequence: TGTGCCAGCAGCGTAACCCTCAGTTGGGACTCATCCTACAATGAGCAGTTCTTC.

This clone was seen a handful of times. The chain employs TRBV15 and TRBJ2-5; tentatively, D is TRBD2 (5 bases). The tail of the sequence fits TRBJ2-7 better, so the J call may be wrong. This CDR3 region has 14 residues. CDR1 and CDR2 from the germline V gene are LNHNV and YYDKDF (reference sequence). The CDR3 region is CATSRVRAAYEQYF. The CDR3 nucleotides are TGTGCCACCAGCAGAGTGCGGGCAGCGTACGAGCAGTACTTC.